This TCR beta chain originates from a study of blood T cell repertoires in COVID-19. Study details: Italy, Spain and the United States were the sources of the convalescent and acute COVID-19 samples. Sources were T cells, B-cell-depleted T cells, or PBMCs; the material itself was cDNA or gDNA.

The germline CDR1 and CDR2 sequences are LNHDA and SQIVND (reference sequence). V trimming: 5 bases; J trimming: 5 bases; junction bases outside the gene matches: 9. The length of the CDR3 is 15 residues. Authors' analysis steps: Reference gene primer amplification in the assay estimated nucleated cell counts. Sequenced by immunoSEQ multiplex PCR; TCRdb stores in-frame clones only, minus some. V and J calls and clone size follow that table, whereas D and trimming were derived from the DNA. The sample has about 45,000 clones, around 85% seen once. This clone came up once. The sample taken for sequencing was peripheral blood. The genes are TRBV19 and TRBJ2-1; 7 nucleotides agree with TRBD1. This TCR was sampled from a woman over 75 with acute or convalescent COVID-19. CDR3 sequence (DNA): TGTGCCAGTAGTGAAACAGGGGTCCCTAACAATGAGCAGTTCTTC. Amino acid sequence: CASSETGVPNNEQFF.